This passage covers 25 T cell receptor beta chains from one sample sequenced in a study of cytomegalovirus exposure and HLA in healthy donors. Use of 60 Vbeta and 13 Jbeta primers characterized the PCR. The method was immunoSEQ multiplex PCR; TCRdb's version includes in-frame clones alone and lacks a portion of them. The table lists around 75,000 clones, approximately 78% of them singletons. Sequenced sample: PBMCs. The receptors were sampled from a man aged 35 to 55 in good health and CMV-seronegative.

The chain combines TRBV5-6 with TRBJ2-3; 9 nucleotides align to TRBD1. CDR3 length: 16 residues. The germline CDR1 and CDR2 sequences are SGHDT and YYEEEE. The V gene end was trimmed by 4 bases and the J gene end by 6 bases; junction bases not matched to a gene: 12. The CDR3 sequence: CASSAPGQGGRDTQYF. The CDR3 DNA follows: TGTGCCAGCAGCGCACCGGGACAGGGCGGAAGGGATACGCAGTATTTT.

This rearrangement joins TRBV28 to TRBJ1-2, with 7 bases matching TRBD1. Trimming at V came to 4 bases and at J to 0 bases, leaving 11 bases not matched to a gene. The CDR3 is 17 residues long. Germline V gene lookup returns CDR1 MDHEN and CDR2 SYDVKM. The CDR3 here is CASSSTGWGWTNYGYTF. The CDR3, as DNA: TGTGCCAGCAGTTCGACAGGGTGGGGGTGGACTAACTATGGCTACACCTTC.

The V call is TRBV19, the J call TRBJ2-2, with a weak D call TRBD2 (5 bases). V dropped 2 bases and J dropped 10 bases, with 14 bases sitting between them. Germline assignment: CDR1 LNHDA and CDR2 SQIVND (reference sequence). CDR3 length: 14 amino acids. Here the CDR3 reads CASSIFSEGPELFF. DNA of the CDR3: TGTGCCAGTAGTATATTTTCTGAGGGCCCGGAGCTGTTTTTT.

This clone was seen a few times. The junction and the germline gene differ at one end; a read error may be behind it. The J gene is TRBJ1-1, the V gene TRBV7-9; no clear D gene. The germline V gene encodes CDR1 SEHNR and CDR2 FQNEAQ (reference sequence). The CDR3 length is 16 residues. This CDR3 reads CSSSLGVSSGNTEAFF. As DNA, the CDR3 is TGTTCCAGCAGCTTAGGAGTCAGTTCGGGGAACACTGAAGCTTTCTTT. Combining the CDR3 with reference TRBV7-9 and TRBJ1-1 gives the whole variable domain DTGVSQNPRHKITKRGQNVTFRCDPISEHNRLYWYRQTLGQGPEFLTYFQNEAQLEKSRLLSDRFSAERPKGSFSTLEIQRTEQGDSAMYLCSSSLGVSSGNTEAFFGQGTRLTVV.

V is TRBV4-1 and J is TRBJ2-3; 10 nucleotides line up with TRBD2. CDR1 MGHRA and CDR2 YSYEKL come from the germline V gene. With 4 bases clipped from V and 5 bases from J, the junction kept 9 bases outside the gene matches. CDR3 length: 16 residues. The CDR3 DNA follows: TGCGCCAGCAGCCTCCAGCGGGGGGGCCGAAAAGATACGCAGTATTTT. Its protein is CASSLQRGGRKDTQYF.

This clone was seen only once. The chain combines TRBV7-9 with TRBJ2-3, with 9 bases matching TRBD1. The length of the CDR3 is 16 residues. The V gene's germline CDR1 is SEHNR and CDR2 FQNEAQ (reference sequence). J lost 1 base, V lost 4 bases, and 6 bases had no gene match. CDR3 sequence: CASSSTGGRGTDTQYF. CDR3 nucleotide sequence: TGTGCCAGCAGCTCAACAGGGGGCCGGGGCACAGATACGCAGTATTTT.

This clone has a handful of counts. J is TRBJ2-1 and V is TRBV2; 10 nucleotides align to TRBD1. There are 15 residues in the CDR3. CDR1 is SNHLY, CDR2 FYNNEI, per germline. Trimming cost V 6 bases and J 4 bases; bases outside gene matches: 6. CDR3 in amino acids: CASRRGQGVYNEQFF. Here the CDR3 DNA reads TGTGCCAGCAGACGTGGACAGGGGGTATACAATGAGCAGTTCTTC.

V is TRBV4-3 and J is TRBJ2-7, with 12 bases identical to TRBD2. This CDR3 is 16 amino acids long. The germline V gene has CDR1 LGHNA and CDR2 YSLEER. Trimming cost V 4 bases and J 2 bases; bases outside gene matches: 6. CDR3 loop: CASSRSLAGGTYEQYF. The DNA for the CDR3 is TGCGCCAGCAGCCGTTCCCTAGCGGGGGGGACCTACGAGCAGTACTTC.

The rearrangement uses TRBV25-1 and TRBJ1-5, with TRBD1 matching 8 bases. The germline V gene has CDR1 MGHDK and CDR2 SYGVNS. CDR3 length equals 15 residues. With 6 bases clipped from V and 3 bases from J, the junction kept 7 bases outside the gene matches. CDR3 sequence reads: CASSLTGVDNQPQHF. The DNA of the CDR3 is TGTGCCAGCAGCTTGACAGGGGTGGACAATCAGCCCCAGCATTTT. Full variable domain (outside the CDR3, taken from reference TRBV25-1 and TRBJ1-5): EADIYQTPRYLVIGTGKKITLECSQTMGHDKMYWYQQDPGMELHLIHYSYGVNSTEKGDLSSESTVSRIRTEHFPLTLESARPSHTSQYLCASSLTGVDNQPQHFGDGTRLSIL.

As concerns this clone: This sample also contains other DNA sequences that code for the same CDR3. This sequence joins TRBV30 and TRBJ1-1; no clear D gene. The CDR3 is 14 residues long. Germline V gene sequence: CDR1 GTSNPN, CDR2 SVGIG (reference sequence). V lost 0 bases to trimming and J lost 0 bases, with 8 bases between them. This chain's CDR3 is CAWSVGRVNTEAFF. DNA of the CDR3: TGTGCCTGGAGTGTGGGTCGGGTGAACACTGAAGCTTTCTTT.

This chain uses TRBV28 with TRBJ1-1, with D perhaps matching TRBD1 (6 bases). The CDR3 consists of 15 residues. Looked up from germline, CDR1 is MDHEN and CDR2 is SYDVKM. V was trimmed by 2 bases and J by 0 bases, leaving 10 bases between them. The CDR3: CASSLVGGLNTEAFF. As DNA, the CDR3 is TGTGCCAGCAGTTTAGTCGGGGGGCTGAACACTGAAGCTTTCTTT.

This clone was seen a single time. The chain uses TRBV5-6 and TRBJ1-6; D gene uncertain. This CDR3 region has 13 residues. The germline V gene encodes CDR1 SGHDT and CDR2 YYEEEE. V lost 5 bases, J lost 9 bases, and 12 bases lay in between. The CDR3 is CASRSARRSPLHF. CDR3 bases: TGTGCCAGCAGAAGTGCGCGTCGTTCACCCCTCCACTTT. The full variable domain, its missing parts supplied by reference TRBV5-6 and TRBJ1-6, is DAGVTQSPTHLIKTRGQQVTLRCSPKSGHDTVSWYQQALGQGPQFIFQYYEEEERQRGNFPDRFSGHQFPNYSSELNVNALLLGDSALYLCASRSARRSPLHFGNGTRLTVT.

This chain joins TRBV20-1 and TRBJ2-5; D unresolved. V lost 6 bases and J 2 bases, leaving 7 bases between the germline ends. This CDR3 comprises 11 residues. Germline V lookup: CDR1 DFQATT, CDR2 SNEGSKA (reference sequence). The CDR3 region has the DNA TGCAGTGCCTCCAGGCAAGAGACCCAGTACTTC. This encodes CSASRQETQYF.

This chain uses TRBV11-1 with TRBJ1-1; D remains unclear. The germline CDR1 and CDR2 sequences are SGHAT and FQDESV (reference sequence). The germline V and J ends were trimmed by 1 base and 2 bases, with 20 bases remaining between them. The CDR3 is 18 amino acids. In nucleotides, the CDR3 is TGTGCCAGCAGCTTAGATCCTCGTGCTCCAGAGGTTAACACTGAAGCTTTCTTT. It yields the protein CASSLDPRAPEVNTEAFF.

The chain joins TRBV5-1 to TRBJ1-1; TRBD1 matches at 8 bases. Germline assignment: CDR1 SGHRS and CDR2 YFSETQ. Germline trimming cut 2 bases from V and 7 bases from J; bases unmatched to any gene: 7. The CDR3 is made up of 14 amino acids. The CDR3, as DNA: TGCGCCAGCAGCTTTAACAGGGGGGAATTTGAAGCTTTCTTT. Its translation is CASSFNRGEFEAFF.

The genes are TRBV7-8 and TRBJ1-4; TRBD1 might be the D (6 bases). The V end lost 5 bases, the J end lost 3 bases, and 13 bases lay between the germline ends. The CDR3 loop spans 15 amino acids. CDR1 is SGHVS, CDR2 FQNEAQ, per germline. DNA for the CDR3: TGTGCCAGCAGCACGTACAGGGTGGCTAATGAAAAACTGTTTTTT. Translated: CASSTYRVANEKLFF.

In this sample, this clone turned up a few times. This chain connects TRBV19 to TRBJ1-5, with TRBD1 identical over 9 bases. The germline V gene encodes CDR1 LNHDA and CDR2 SQIVND (reference sequence). CDR3 size: 15 residues. Trimming at V came to 5 bases and at J to 3 bases, leaving 5 bases not matched to a gene. The CDR3 nucleotides read TGTGCCAGTAGTTTACAGGGGGCATACAATCAGCCCCAGCATTTT. It is translated as CASSLQGAYNQPQHF.

The rearrangement uses TRBV11-2 and TRBJ1-2; D remains ambiguous. Germline V gene lookup returns CDR1 SGHAT and CDR2 FQNNGV. The CDR3 is 14 amino acids. Trimming shortened V by 7 bases and J by 3 bases, and 15 bases separated the two germline ends. The DNA of the CDR3 is TGTGCCAGCACCTGGCGACCCGGGGACTATGGCTACACCTTC. Protein sequence: CASTWRPGDYGYTF.

This sequence joins TRBV10-3 and TRBJ1-2; no firm D call. CDR1 is ENHRY and CDR2 is SYGVKD in the germline V gene. This CDR3 region has 12 residues. Trimming removed 10 bases at V and 0 bases at J, with 9 bases between. This CDR3 reads CATGGANYGYTF. The CDR3, as DNA: TGTGCCACCGGAGGAGCTAACTATGGCTACACCTTC.

The J gene is TRBJ1-1, the V gene TRBV5-1; D ambiguous. Between the trimmed V and J ends, which lost 7 bases and 1 base, there was a span of 11 bases. The CDR3 length is 13 residues. The germline gives CDR1 SGHRS, CDR2 YFSETQ. In DNA, the CDR3 is TGCGCCAGCGCCCAACAGCAGAACACTGAAGCTTTCTTT. This translates into CASAQQQNTEAFF.

This clone was recorded a few times. The chain has TRBV18 and TRBJ1-1; tentative D call: TRBD1 (6 bases). The V gene lost 6 bases and the J gene lost 4 bases, with 12 bases spanning the gap. CDR1 and CDR2 from the germline V gene are KGHSH and LQKENI. This CDR3 is 13 amino acids long. The CDR3 region has the DNA TGTGCCAGCTCGGAGACAGGTGGCACTGAAGCTTTCTTT. It translates to CASSETGGTEAFF.

V is TRBV2 and J is TRBJ1-1; 9 bases are a match to TRBD1. V lost 4 bases to trimming and J lost 5 bases; unmatched junction nucleotides: 2. CDR1 and CDR2 (germline): SNHLY, FYNNEI. This CDR3 spans 13 amino acids. CDR3: CASSAGTGTEAFF. The CDR3 DNA sequence: TGTGCCAGCAGTGCAGGGACAGGGACTGAAGCTTTCTTT.

The chain carries TRBV5-1 and TRBJ1-4; 7 positions match TRBD1. The CDR3 is 16 residues long. Trimming removed 4 bases from V and 0 bases from J; junction bases left unmatched: 6. Germline CDR1 reads SGHRS; CDR2 reads YFSETQ. CDR3 region: CASSPNRGATNEKLFF. As DNA, the CDR3 is TGCGCCAGCAGCCCAAACAGGGGAGCAACTAATGAAAAACTGTTTTTT.

V is TRBV11-3 and J is TRBJ1-1, with D perhaps matching TRBD1 (6 bases). Germline loops: CDR1 SGHNT, CDR2 YENEEA. This CDR3 spans 14 amino acids. Trimming stripped 6 bases from V and 4 bases from J, with 15 bases between. Written as DNA, the CDR3 is TGTGCCAGCAGTTCACAGGGAGAGGGCACTGAAGCTTTCTTT. Its translation is CASSSQGEGTEAFF. The entire variable domain, with the rest obtained from reference TRBV11-3 and TRBJ1-1, is as follows: EAGVVQSPRYKIIEKKQPVAFWCNPISGHNTLYWYLQNLGQGPELLIRYENEEAVDDSQLPKDRFSAERLKGVDSTLKIQPAELGDSAVYLCASSSQGEGTEAFFGQGTRLTVV.

The V call is TRBV7-9, the J call TRBJ2-2, with 10 positions matching TRBD2. The CDR3 totals 17 residues. Germline V lookup: CDR1 SEHNR, CDR2 FQNEAQ (reference sequence). The junction had 12 bases not matched to a gene; V was cut back by 1 base and J by 10 bases. The CDR3, as DNA: TGTGCCAGCAGCTTAGTTTCGCTAGCGGGGGCCACCCCGGAGCTGTTTTTT. Encoded protein: CASSLVSLAGATPELFF.